Detailed here is one T cell receptor (beta chain). The data derive from a study of shared clonotypes between healthy human individuals. Healthy and HIV-negative, the adult donors had no recent acute infections or vaccinations. The length of the CDR3 is 13 residues. The V gene lost 4 bases and the J gene lost 3 bases, with 7 bases spanning the gap. Germline CDR1 is KGHSH and CDR2 is LQKENI. Replicate PCRs run on sorted subsets employed 200 ng DNA, around 27,000 T cell genomes. Using immunoSEQ multiplex PCR, the repertoire was profiled, and TCRdb retains in-frame clones only, with some absent. The top ten hold around 0.15% of the sample, which has millions of clones, 90% to 95% seen once.

This sequence joins TRBV18 and TRBJ1-5; D unresolved. This sequence originates from a man aged 18 to 35 in good health. Source material: naive CD4+ T cells sorted from blood. Noted subset: CD45RA+ positively selected. The CDR3 sequence is CASSLPPNQPQHF. The CDR3 region has the DNA TGTGCCAGCTCACTCCCACCCAATCAGCCCCAGCATTTT.